The 14 T cell receptor beta chains in this list originate from one sample, sequenced in a study of PD-1 blockade in classical Hodgkin lymphoma. Sequencing was performed with immunoSEQ multiplex PCR; in TCRdb, only in-frame clones are kept and a portion is missing. The sample holds around 96,000 clones, approximately 88% seen once. Relapse was seen in all patients after autologous stem cell transplantation, and brentuximab vedotin exposure was variable. Sequenced material: peripheral blood mononuclear cells (PBMCs), taken at baseline. Receptors originate from a human donor with classical Hodgkin lymphoma.

The V and J genes are TRBV27 and TRBJ2-7; tentatively, D is TRBD1 or TRBD2 (5 bases each). The germline gives CDR1 MNHEY, CDR2 SMNVEV (reference sequence). This CDR3 has 15 residues. V lost 2 bases and J lost 6, with 17 bases in between. CDR3 sequence: CASSLIGTGTLEQYF. The CDR3 DNA reads TGTGCCAGCAGTTTAATAGGGACCGGCACTCTCGAGCAGTACTTC.

The J gene is TRBJ2-5, the V gene TRBV30; 11 nucleotides agree with TRBD2. J gave up 4 bases and V 2 bases, and 9 bases lay outside the gene matches. Germline V gene data show CDR1 as GTSNPN and CDR2 as SVGIG (reference sequence). This CDR3 contains 16 residues. The CDR3 coding sequence is TGTGCCTGGAGTATACTAGCGGGAGTAGGGGGAGAGACCCAGTACTTC. Translated: CAWSILAGVGGETQYF.

The chain couples TRBV19 to TRBJ2-3, with a tentative D call TRBD2 (6 bases). V lost 3 bases and J 4 bases, leaving 14 bases between the germline ends. Germline CDR1 reads LNHDA; CDR2 reads SQIVND (reference sequence). CDR3 length: 15 amino acids. This chain's CDR3 is CASSITRREADTQYF. CDR3 DNA sequence: TGTGCCAGTAGTATTACTAGGAGGGAGGCAGATACGCAGTATTTT. Full variable domain (rest looked up from reference TRBV19 and TRBJ2-3): DGGITQSPKYLFRKEGQNVTLSCEQNLNHDAMYWYRQDPGQGLRLIYYSQIVNDFQKGDIAEGYSVSREKKESFPLTVTSAQKNPTAFYLCASSITRREADTQYFGPGTRLTVL.

V gene TRBV19 combines with J gene TRBJ2-7, with 7 bases identical to TRBD2. The CDR3 is made up of 15 amino acids. V was clipped by 3 bases and J by 4 bases; unmatched bases: 9. Germline-derived CDR1 and CDR2 are LNHDA and SQIVND (reference sequence). The CDR3 nucleotides are TGTGCCAGTAGTATTCGTGGGAGGGCCGCGTACGAGCAGTACTTC. It codes for CASSIRGRAAYEQYF.

The CDR3, as DNA: TGCGCCAGCAGCTCCGGGACACTAAACTACGAGCAGTACTTC. It is translated as CASSSGTLNYEQYF. V gene TRBV5-1 combines with J gene TRBJ2-7, with TRBD1 as a possible D gene (6 bases). The V gene lost 3 bases and the J gene lost 3 bases, with 13 bases spanning the gap. Germline V lookup: CDR1 SGHRS, CDR2 YFSETQ. The CDR3 totals 14 residues.

The rearrangement uses TRBV6-5 and TRBJ2-1; D is unresolved. Trimming pared 5 bases from V and 7 bases from J, leaving 6 bases between. This CDR3 is built from 11 residues. CDR1 and CDR2 (germline): MNHEY, SVGAGI. CDR3 in amino acids: CASSVENEQFF. The DNA of the CDR3 is TGTGCCAGCAGTGTGGAGAATGAGCAGTTCTTC.

CDR3 nucleotide sequence: TGTGCCAGCAGTTCAGGCTCCTACAATGAGCAGTTCTTC. Its protein product is CASSSGSYNEQFF. The gene calls are TRBV6-5 and TRBJ2-1, with D unresolved. CDR1 MNHEY and CDR2 SVGAGI come from the germline V gene. The ends were cut back, 4 bases at V and 0 bases at J, with 4 bases in the middle. This CDR3 region has 13 residues.

The rearrangement uses TRBV28 and TRBJ2-7, with D maybe TRBD2 (7 bases). Germline V lookup: CDR1 MDHEN, CDR2 SYDVKM. V dropped 11 bases and J dropped 5 bases, with 16 bases sitting between them. This CDR3 spans 12 amino acids. The CDR3 here is CASGGLADEQYF. The CDR3 bases are TGTGCCTCTGGGGGGCTAGCGGACGAGCAGTACTTC.

The V gene is TRBV4-2, the J gene TRBJ2-7; D is tentatively TRBD1 or TRBD2 (6 bases each). The CDR3 covers 13 residues. The germline CDR1 and CDR2 sequences are LGHNA and YNFKEQ. V shed 6 bases and J shed 5 bases, with 14 bases lying between them. As DNA, the CDR3 is TGTGCCAGCAGTTGGAGGGGGTTGGACGAGCAGTACTTC. Translation: CASSWRGLDEQYF.

The chain employs TRBV14 and TRBJ2-2; the D is unclear. V dropped 3 bases and J dropped 4 bases, with 12 bases sitting between them. In germline, CDR1 is SGHDN, CDR2 FVKESK. CDR3 length: 15 amino acids. Here the CDR3 reads CASSQQLVTTGELFF. For the CDR3, the DNA is TGTGCCAGCAGCCAGCAGTTAGTCACCACCGGGGAGCTGTTTTTT.

The CDR3, as DNA: TGTGCCAGCAGCTCACAGTATCAAGAGACCCAGTACTTC. Its translation is CASSSQYQETQYF. This chain uses TRBV6-5 with TRBJ2-5; D unresolved. V lost 6 bases, J lost 2 bases, and 10 bases lay in between. Germline lookup yields CDR1 MNHEY and CDR2 SVGAGI. This CDR3 is 13 amino acids long.

The chain uses TRBV4-1 and TRBJ2-5, with D possibly matching TRBD1 (6 bases). Germline V gene data show CDR1 as MGHRA and CDR2 as YSYEKL. CDR3 size: 16 residues. V shed 1 base and J shed 1 base, with 13 bases lying between them. In DNA, the CDR3 is TGCGCCAGCAGCCAAGTGACATCCAGGGGCCAAGAGACCCAGTACTTC. Translated: CASSQVTSRGQETQYF.

This chain joins TRBV28 and TRBJ2-5; either TRBD1 or TRBD2 may supply D (5 bases each). CDR3 length: 16 amino acids. V was shortened by 7 bases and J by 1 base, with 19 bases between the two germline ends. CDR1 MDHEN and CDR2 SYDVKM come from the germline V gene. CDR3 in DNA: TGTGCCAGCAACCTACCTCGGGGCAGTACCCAAGAGACCCAGTACTTC. Translation: CASNLPRGSTQETQYF.

J is TRBJ2-7 and V is TRBV6-1, with a possible D match to TRBD2 (5 bases). CDR3 length: 12 residues. With 8 bases removed from V and 4 bases from J, the gap between germline ends came to 12 bases. From germline, CDR1 is MNHNS and CDR2 SASEGT. The CDR3, as DNA: TGTGCCAGCCTTGCTAGGGAGTACGAGCAGTACTTC. As protein: CASLAREYEQYF.